The 2 T cell receptor beta chains below were found in one sample sequenced in a study of response to subunit inactivated influenza vaccine. TCRdb reanalysed the RT-PCR reads using MiXCR and keeps one entry per CDR3 protein. The sample consists of 800,000 to 1,000,000 distinct CDR3 sequences, around 21% of them appearing once. Sample: PBMCs from blood, taken roughly 5 days after vaccination. These receptors were collected from a man aged 50-60 years who received an inactivated influenza vaccine.

This clonotype has at least ten counts. This chain joins TRBV4-3 and TRBJ1-3; D is possibly TRBD1 (6 bases). The germline gives CDR1 LGHNA, CDR2 YSLEER. The CDR3 contains 14 residues. V lost 8 bases and J lost 0, with 11 bases in between. The CDR3 nucleotides are TGCGCCAGCGGCCGGGACACCTCTGGAAACACCATATATTTT. It encodes CASGRDTSGNTIYF.

J is TRBJ2-1 and V is TRBV5-1; D is unresolved. This CDR3 contains 14 residues. From germline, CDR1 is SGHRS and CDR2 YFSETQ. V lost 0 bases and J lost 2, with 6 bases in between. This CDR3 is CASSLAHAYNEQFF. Here the CDR3 DNA reads TGCGCCAGCAGCTTGGCCCACGCCTACAATGAGCAGTTCTTC. Together with reference TRBV5-1 and TRBJ2-1, the CDR3 gives the full variable domain: KAGVTQTPRYLIKTRGQQVTLSCSPISGHRSVSWYQQTPGQGLQFLFEYFSETQRNKGNFPGRFSGRQFSNSRSEMNVSTLELGDSALYLCASSLAHAYNEQFFGPGTRLTVL.